The clone carrying this T cell receptor beta chain was counted ten times or more. The data were taken from a study of early T cells in non-severe SARS-CoV-2 infection. About the research overall: With bulk RNA from unsorted whole blood as input, sequencing yielded unpaired chains.

Each cDNA molecule carried a unique molecular identifier. MiXCR was run by TCRdb on the 5' RACE reads, yielding one entry per CDR3 protein. Counted here are tens of thousands of distinct CDR3 sequences, 6% to 9.5% occurring once; the ten biggest clones make up around 11%. The material sequenced was whole blood, taken at baseline. The TCR originated in an adult who was a healthcare worker with PCR-confirmed SARS-CoV-2 infection or an uninfected control (not recorded which).

CDR3 loop: CASSIHENTEAFF. The DNA of the CDR3 is TGTGCCAGCAGTATTCACGAGAACACTGAAGCTTTCTTT. This sequence joins TRBV12-3 or TRBV12-4 and TRBJ1-1; D is uncertain. The CDR3 has 13 residues. Trimming took off 5 bases at V and 1 base at J, with 8 bases between the two ends.